The 27 T cell receptor beta chains listed next were all sequenced from one sample in a study of T cell repertoires in cytomegalovirus infection. Antigens of these TCRs are unknown. TCRdb used MiXCR to reprocess the reads, holding one entry per CDR3 protein. Altogether a few hundred thousand distinct CDR3 sequences are present, roughly 25% being singletons, with the ten largest covering about an eighth. Sequenced material: cultured PBMCs, taken from culture after CMV antigen stimulation. The receptors shown here come from a human donor in good health (CMV status not recorded). Some clones in this sample may be carry-over from other donors' samples.

This clonotype turned up a few times. This rearrangement joins TRBV27 to TRBJ2-7; D ambiguous. The CDR3 runs to 15 residues. The V and J ends lost 5 bases and 7 bases respectively, with 21 bases between them. CDR1 is MNHEY and CDR2 is SMNVEV in the germline V gene (reference sequence). In DNA, the CDR3 is TGTGCCAGCAGTAAAGAAACGGCGGCACTCGGGGAGCAGTACTTC. It yields the protein CASSKETAALGEQYF.

This clonotype was seen a single time. The CDR3 coding sequence is TGTGCCAGCAGTGTCGTTGGGGGTAGCACCGGGGAGCTGTTTTTT. Protein: CASSVVGGSTGELFF. The genes are TRBV6-1 and TRBJ2-2, with D perhaps given as TRBD1 or TRBD2 (5 bases each). Trimming took off 4 bases at V and 4 bases at J, with 13 bases between the two ends. CDR1 and CDR2 from the germline V gene are MNHNS and SASEGT. The CDR3 contains 15 residues.

The CDR3 bases are TGTGCCAGTACCCCGACATACTCTGGGGCCAACGTCCTGACTTTC. Translating gives CASTPTYSGANVLTF. This rearrangement joins TRBV19 to TRBJ2-6, with unresolved D. The ends were cut back, 7 bases at V and 0 bases at J, with 10 bases in the middle. Per the germline V gene, CDR1 is LNHDA and CDR2 is SQIVND (reference sequence). The CDR3 is 15 amino acids.

CDR3 loop: CAIAPWGTTNTEAFF. The CDR3, as DNA: TGTGCCATAGCTCCGTGGGGTACGACCAACACTGAAGCTTTCTTT. This chain uses TRBV10-3 with TRBJ1-1; D is unclear. This CDR3 has 15 amino acids. Germline V gene lookup returns CDR1 ENHRY and CDR2 SYGVKD. V lost 9 bases and J lost 2, with 19 bases in between.

The chain uses TRBV10-3 and TRBJ2-5; D unresolved. From germline, CDR1 is ENHRY and CDR2 SYGVKD. V lost 3 bases, J lost 0 bases, and 14 bases lay in between. There are 16 residues in the CDR3. This CDR3 reads CAISEKASNYQETQYF. As DNA, the CDR3 is TGTGCCATCAGTGAAAAGGCCAGTAACTACCAAGAGACCCAGTACTTC.

The chain uses TRBV9 and TRBJ2-5; D possibly corresponds to TRBD1 (6 bases). The CDR3 loop spans 16 amino acids. V was clipped by 4 bases and J by 5 bases, with 21 bases between them. Germline V gene sequence: CDR1 SGDLS, CDR2 YYNGEE. Here the CDR3 DNA reads TGTGCCAGCAGCCCACATTGGGGGCAGGGACCGGAGACCCAGTACTTC. This gives the protein CASSPHWGQGPETQYF.

This clonotype was picked up many times. The chain has TRBV6-1 and TRBJ1-2; D is unclear. The CDR3 loop spans 12 amino acids. From germline, CDR1 is MNHNS and CDR2 SASEGT. CDR3 sequence: CATRTANYGYTF. The CDR3 DNA reads TGTGCAACCCGTACGGCAAACTATGGCTACACCTTC.

V is TRBV19 and J is TRBJ2-1; 11 bases map to TRBD2. Germline CDR1 is LNHDA and CDR2 is SQIVND (reference sequence). This CDR3 spans 15 amino acids. After removal of 3 bases from V and 6 bases from J, the junction contained 4 bases not matched to a gene. CDR3: CASSIGLAGGNEQFF. CDR3 DNA: TGTGCCAGTAGTATTGGCCTAGCGGGAGGCAATGAGCAGTTCTTC.

This clonotype was seen just once. The DNA for the CDR3 is TGTGCCAGCAGGGACAGGGGGTCTGGGCAGCCCCAGCATTTT. Protein: CASRDRGSGQPQHF. V and J are TRBV28 and TRBJ1-5, with 10 bases that match TRBD1. This CDR3 region has 14 residues. In germline, CDR1 is MDHEN, CDR2 SYDVKM. With 6 bases clipped from V and 7 bases from J, the junction kept 6 bases outside the gene matches.

In DNA form, the CDR3 reads TGCAGTGCTAGAGGGCAGTCCCCCCAAGAGACCCAGTACTTC. Its translation: CSARGQSPQETQYF. The rearrangement links TRBV20-1 to TRBJ2-5; D not resolved. The CDR3 is 14 amino acids. Trimming pared 1 base from V and 1 base from J, leaving 10 bases between. CDR1 is DFQATT and CDR2 is SNEGSKA in the germline V gene (reference sequence).

This clonotype was detected many times. Given the absence of the conserved phenylalanine or tryptophan at the CDR3 end, a read error is likely. The chain combines TRBV7-2 with TRBJ1-1; 8 nucleotides agree with TRBD1. With V trimmed by 7 bases and J by 1 base, 5 bases remained unmatched. Germline CDR1 SGHTA, CDR2 FQGNSA. CDR3 length equals 14 residues. The CDR3 nucleotides are TGTGCCAGCAACTGGGGGACAGGGAACACTGAAGCTTTCCTT. This codes for CASNWGTGNTEAFL.

The CDR3 sequence: CSADLRHGYTF. For the CDR3, the DNA is TGCAGCGCTGACCTCAGGCATGGCTACACCTTC. The J gene is TRBJ1-2, the V gene TRBV29-1; no clear D gene. The CDR3 runs to 11 residues. The germline V and J ends were trimmed by 7 bases and 6 bases, with 12 bases remaining between them. Germline-derived CDR1 and CDR2 are SQVTM and ANQGSEA. Full variable domain (missing parts from reference TRBV29-1 and TRBJ1-2): SAVISQKPSRDICQRGTSLTIQCQVDSQVTMMFWYRQQPGQSLTLIATANQGSEATYESGFVIDKFPISRPNLTFSTLTVSNMSPEDSSIYLCSADLRHGYTFGSGTRLTVV.

The gene calls are TRBV12-3 or TRBV12-4 and TRBJ2-7, with D unresolved. The CDR3 contains 14 residues. Trimming pared 3 bases from V and 2 bases from J, leaving 11 bases between. The CDR3 DNA reads as TGTGCCAGCAGTTTCGCGACAAGTACCTACGAGCAGTACTTC. It is translated as CASSFATSTYEQYF.

This clonotype has ten or more counts. CDR3 amino acids: CASSLLRGETQYF. The CDR3 nucleotides read TGTGCCAGCAGCTTACTTAGGGGAGAGACCCAGTACTTC. This rearrangement joins TRBV7-2 to TRBJ2-5; D is possibly TRBD1 (5 bases). V was clipped by 2 bases and J by 4 bases, with 8 bases between them. The CDR3 extends over 13 amino acids. Germline CDR1 SGHTA, CDR2 FQGNSA.

This clonotype was observed once. This chain joins TRBV29-1 and TRBJ2-2; 8 nucleotides line up with TRBD2. The CDR3 spans 16 residues. V trimming: 2 bases; J trimming: 4 bases; junction bases outside the gene matches: 9. The germline V gene has CDR1 SQVTM and CDR2 ANQGSEA. The CDR3 nucleotides read TGCAGCGTTGAACGCCGGGTAGCGGGATCCACCGGGGAGCTGTTTTTT. Residues: CSVERRVAGSTGELFF.

In this sample, this clonotype turned up a few times. The chain combines TRBV4-3 with TRBJ1-3; D perhaps matches TRBD1 (6 bases). Trimming took 2 bases from V and 1 from J, leaving 18 bases between them. Germline CDR1 reads LGHNA; CDR2 reads YSLEER. The CDR3 loop spans 18 amino acids. The chain's CDR3 is CASSQQAGAIPSGNTIYF. CDR3 nucleotide sequence: TGCGCCAGCAGCCAACAGGCAGGGGCGATACCGTCTGGAAACACCATATATTTT.

This clonotype was detected ten times or more. The V and J genes are TRBV7-8 and TRBJ1-5; D unclear. The length of the CDR3 is 16 residues. CDR1 and CDR2 (germline): SGHVS, FQNEAQ. V shed 4 bases and J shed 0 bases, with 13 bases lying between them. CDR3 protein: CASSSELGGSNQPQHF. The CDR3 DNA follows: TGTGCCAGCAGCTCAGAATTGGGAGGTAGCAATCAGCCCCAGCATTTT. Together with reference TRBV7-8 and TRBJ1-5, the CDR3 gives the full variable domain: GAGVSQSPRYKVAKRGQDVALRCDPISGHVSLFWYQQALGQGPEFLTYFQNEAQLDKSGLPSDRFFAERPEGSVSTLKIQRTQQEDSAVYLCASSSELGGSNQPQHFGDGTRLSIL.

This clonotype showed up just a few times. The V and J genes are TRBV11-3 and TRBJ2-1; 10 nucleotides agree with TRBD2. Germline trimming cut 5 bases from V and 6 bases from J; bases unmatched to any gene: 7. There are 15 residues in the CDR3. CDR1 is SGHNT and CDR2 is YENEEA in the germline V gene. Here the CDR3 DNA reads TGTGCCAGCAGCGCACTAGCGGGACGGAGCAATGAGCAGTTCTTC. It specifies CASSALAGRSNEQFF.

The chain uses TRBV27 and TRBJ2-5; D may be TRBD2 (6 bases). The V end lost 4 bases, the J end lost 4 bases, and 19 bases lay between the germline ends. Germline values: CDR1 MNHEY, CDR2 SMNVEV (reference sequence). The CDR3 runs 16 residues. The CDR3 DNA is TGTGCCAGCAGTTATCGGCGGGGCGGTGGGTTAGAGACCCAGTACTTC. Translation gives CASSYRRGGGLETQYF.

In its sample, this clonotype was seen many times. The DNA for the CDR3 is TGTGCCAGCAGCTTAGTGGGCCCCCGTAAAGCAAACAATGAGCAGTTCTTC. It is translated as CASSLVGPRKANNEQFF. This chain links TRBV7-8 with TRBJ2-1; D uncertain. The CDR3 contains 17 residues. The ends were cut back, 1 base at V and 5 bases at J, with 18 bases in the middle. The germline CDR1 and CDR2 sequences are SGHVS and FQNEAQ.

This rearrangement joins TRBV6-2 or TRBV6-3 to TRBJ1-2; D ambiguous. Per the germline V gene, CDR1 is MNHEY and CDR2 is SVGEGT. V lost 6 bases to trimming and J lost 6 bases, with 23 bases between them. This CDR3 contains 16 residues. This CDR3 is CASSPLLTRGFNGYTF. In nucleotides, the CDR3 is TGTGCCAGCAGCCCTCTACTCACACGTGGATTCAATGGCTACACCTTC.

This clonotype was observed a handful of times. The CDR3 reads CASRWTSGNNEQFF. CDR3 bases: TGTGCCAGCAGATGGACTAGCGGAAACAATGAGCAGTTCTTC. The chain couples TRBV11-2 to TRBJ2-1; 10 nucleotides match TRBD2. Germline CDR1 and CDR2: SGHAT and FQNNGV. The CDR3 sequence is 14 residues long. Trimming removed 6 bases from V and 5 bases from J; junction bases left unmatched: 4.

This clonotype was seen a handful of times. V is TRBV19 and J is TRBJ2-1, with 8 positions matching TRBD2. The CDR3 runs 19 residues. Per the germline V gene, CDR1 is LNHDA and CDR2 is SQIVND (reference sequence). V shed 2 bases and J 2 bases; nucleotides not matched to a gene: 14. In DNA form, the CDR3 reads TGTGCCAGTAGTATAACCGGAGCGGGAGAGAAGGGCGCCTACAATGAGCAGTTCTTC. Its protein product is CASSITGAGEKGAYNEQFF.

At least ten counts were recorded for this clonotype. V usage is TRBV7-2 and J usage is TRBJ2-5, with 7 bases lining up with TRBD1. Germline V gene sequence: CDR1 SGHTA, CDR2 FQGNSA. CDR3 length: 14 residues. The ends lost 8 bases at V and 5 bases at J; junction bases unmatched: 11. The chain's CDR3 is CASEGQALGETQYF. The CDR3 coding sequence is TGTGCCAGCGAAGGACAGGCCCTCGGGGAGACCCAGTACTTC.

The chain has TRBV20-1 and TRBJ2-6, with 11 bases lining up with TRBD2. V shed 1 base, J shed 4 bases, and the junction held 12 bases outside the gene matches. The germline V gene has CDR1 DFQATT and CDR2 SNEGSKA (reference sequence). This CDR3 is 19 amino acids long. In nucleotides, the CDR3 is TGCAGTGCTAGAGCGCGGGCTAGCGGGAGGCTTACCGGGGCCAACGTCCTGACTTTC. Amino acids: CSARARASGRLTGANVLTF.

A few counts support this clonotype. The chain is built from TRBV15 and TRBJ2-1; no reliable D call. The V gene lost 3 bases and the J gene lost 7 bases, with 4 bases spanning the gap. Germline values: CDR1 LNHNV, CDR2 YYDKDF (reference sequence). The CDR3 consists of 11 residues. The CDR3 bases are TGTGCCACCAGCAGGCTTAATGAGCAGTTCTTC. It translates to CATSRLNEQFF. The full variable domain, its missing parts supplied by reference TRBV15 and TRBJ2-1, is DAMVIQNPRYQVTQFGKPVTLSCSQTLNHNVMYWYQQKSSQAPKLLFHYYDKDFNNEADTPDNFQSRRPNTSFCFLDIRSPGLGDTAMYLCATSRLNEQFFGPGTRLTVL.

This chain links TRBV6-1 with TRBJ2-1; D remains ambiguous. Germline-derived CDR1 and CDR2 are MNHNS and SASEGT. This CDR3 contains 14 residues. V lost 5 bases, J lost 3 bases, and 11 bases lay in between. The CDR3 here is CASSYDGNYNEQFF. In nucleotides, the CDR3 is TGTGCCAGCAGTTACGATGGGAACTACAATGAGCAGTTCTTC.